The rows below give T cell receptor beta chains drawn from one sample of a study of a mutant IDH1 vaccine in newly diagnosed glioma. Sequencing was performed with immunoSEQ multiplex PCR; in TCRdb, only in-frame clones are kept and a portion is missing. This repertoire shows 85,000 to 100,000 clones, around 82% found once; its top ten account for 7% to 9%. Sample: PBMCs, taken from a glioma patient treated with radiotherapy, temozolomide or both. The source of these receptors is a woman aged 50 to 60 with glioma. Each CDR3 is given with its conserved first and last residue. Each record gives: CDR3 length, D gene, J gene, clone size, V gene, CDR3 protein, CDR3 DNA. The D gene is left open where the match is weak. Only some rows state a clone size, as once, few, many or a class for expanded clones.

>14|TRBD1|TRBJ1-2|-|TRBV28
CASSRQGAIEGYTF
TGTGCCAGCAGCCGACAGGGGGCTATAGAGGGCTACACCTTC
>16|-|TRBJ1-2|-|TRBV19
CASRPAKTVKDYGYTF
TGTGCCAGTAGGCCTGCTAAGACAGTAAAGGACTATGGCTACACCTTC
>15|-|TRBJ1-3|-|TRBV5-6
CASSIGLTSGNTIYF
TGTGCCAGCAGCATCGGACTGACCTCTGGAAACACCATATATTTT
>14|-|TRBJ1-2|-|TRBV5-1
CASSPEGEGGGYTF
TGCGCCAGCAGCCCCGAGGGCGAGGGGGGAGGCTACACCTTC
>15|-|TRBJ1-2|once|TRBV5-8
CASTPRRMGNYGYTF
TGTGCCAGCACCCCCCGACGTATGGGTAACTATGGCTACACCTTC
>14|TRBD1|TRBJ2-3|-|TRBV30
CAWRRQGMSDTQYF
TGTGCCTGGAGGCGACAGGGGATGTCAGATACGCAGTATTTT
>17|TRBD1|TRBJ1-2|-|TRBV7-9
CASSLGTGDANNYGYTF
TGTGCCAGCAGCTTAGGGACAGGGGACGCGAATAACTATGGCTACACCTTC
>16|-|TRBJ1-2|-|TRBV4-1
CASSQSPGSLNYGYTF
TGCGCCAGCAGCCAAAGTCCAGGGTCATTAAACTATGGCTACACCTTC
>15|-|TRBJ2-5|-|TRBV9
CASSPPGLGWETQYF
TGTGCCAGCAGCCCCCCGGGCCTGGGATGGGAGACCCAGTACTTC
>15|TRBD1|TRBJ1-2|-|TRBV7-8
CASSLDRGKFYGYTF
TGTGCCAGCAGCCTGGACAGGGGGAAATTCTATGGCTACACCTTC
>11|-|TRBJ2-5|once|TRBV19
CASSIKGTQYF
TGTGCCAGTAGTATCAAAGGGACCCAGTACTTC
>15|-|TRBJ1-1|-|TRBV19
CASTTGAGLGTEAFF
TGTGCCAGTACTACTGGGGCAGGGTTGGGCACTGAAGCTTTCTTT
>15|-|TRBJ1-2|-|TRBV27
CASSSLDGELDGYTF
TGTGCCAGCAGTTCCCTGGACGGGGAACTAGATGGCTACACCTTC
>15|-|TRBJ1-2|-|TRBV7-2
CASSLPGAATGGYTF
TGTGCCAGCAGCCTTCCCGGGGCCGCGACCGGGGGCTACACCTTC
>14|TRBD1|TRBJ1-2|-|TRBV14
CASSHRTGHYGYTF
TGTGCCAGCAGCCACCGGACAGGTCACTATGGCTACACCTTC
>14|-|TRBJ2-7|-|TRBV5-6
CASSPTYVPYEQYF
TGTGCCAGCAGCCCTACCTATGTTCCCTACGAGCAGTACTTC
>18|-|TRBJ1-6|-|TRBV7-2
CASSRTPGGETYNSPLHF
TGTGCCAGCAGCCGTACCCCGGGGGGCGAGACCTATAATTCACCCCTCCACTTT
>13|-|TRBJ2-3|-|TRBV5-1
CASSTPGADTQYF
TGCGCCAGCAGCACCCCGGGAGCAGATACGCAGTATTTT
>13|-|TRBJ1-3|-|TRBV5-1
CASSFLGENTIYF
TGCGCCAGCAGCTTTCTTGGGGAGAACACCATATATTTT
>14|-|TRBJ2-7|-|TRBV15
CATSPSPGYYEQYF
TGTGCCACCAGCCCCTCGCCGGGATACTACGAGCAGTACTTC
>13|TRBD1|TRBJ2-3|-|TRBV29-1
CSGSDRLGDTQYF
TGCAGCGGCTCGGACAGGCTGGGAGATACGCAGTATTTT
>16|-|TRBJ1-2|-|TRBV27
CASRESGTSGHRGYTF
TGTGCCAGCAGAGAGTCCGGGACTTCTGGTCATCGTGGCTACACCTTC
>14|-|TRBJ2-1|-|TRBV5-1
CASSETNKLYEQFF
TGCGCCAGCAGCGAGACCAACAAACTGTATGAGCAGTTCTTC
>13|TRBD2|TRBJ2-7|few|TRBV27
CASSLSGLAVQYF
TGTGCCAGCAGTTTATCGGGACTAGCGGTGCAGTACTTC
>10|-|TRBJ2-1|-|TRBV29-1
CSTGEEEQFF
TGCAGCACAGGGGAGGAGGAGCAGTTCTTC
>15|TRBD2|TRBJ2-5|-|TRBV5-4
CASSLSTSGGETQYF
TGTGCCAGCAGCTTGTCGACTAGCGGGGGGGAGACCCAGTACTTC
>16|TRBD2|TRBJ2-3|-|TRBV19
CASSLTGTSGGDTQYF
TGTGCCAGTAGTCTTACCGGGACTAGCGGGGGGGATACGCAGTATTTT
>13|-|TRBJ2-7|-|TRBV19
CASSIQGRNEQYF
TGTGCCAGTAGTATACAGGGGAGGAACGAGCAGTACTTC
>15|-|TRBJ1-1|-|TRBV25-1
CASSEINRGATEAFF
TGTGCCAGCAGTGAAATTAACAGAGGGGCCACTGAAGCTTTCTTT
>17|TRBD2|TRBJ2-7|-|TRBV19
CASSNRASGGPTYEQYF
TGTGCCAGTAGTAATCGGGCTAGCGGGGGTCCTACCTACGAGCAGTACTTC
>13|TRBD1|TRBJ1-2|-|TRBV6-1
CASRTGGDYGYTF
TGTGCCAGCAGGACAGGGGGCGACTATGGCTACACCTTC
>18|-|TRBJ2-7|-|TRBV10-3
CAISESLGKKGTAAEQYF
TGTGCCATCAGTGAGTCCTTGGGCAAAAAGGGGACGGCGGCCGAGCAGTACTTC
>13|-|TRBJ1-2|once|TRBV27
CASSISQGRGYTF
TGTGCCAGCAGTATTTCACAGGGACGGGGCTACACCTTC
>14|-|TRBJ1-1|-|TRBV7-5
CARSLALGQGEAFF
TGTGCCAGAAGCTTAGCTCTGGGACAGGGTGAAGCTTTCTTT
>13|-|TRBJ1-1|-|TRBV6-4
CASSITENTEAFF
TGTGCCAGCAGTATAACCGAGAACACTGAAGCTTTCTTT
>14|-|TRBJ1-1|-|TRBV10-1
CASSEAGSGTEAFF
TGCGCCAGCAGTGAGGCGGGTTCCGGGACTGAAGCTTTCTTT
>14|-|TRBJ2-7|-|TRBV29-1
CSVVSQVLFYEQYF
TGCAGCGTTGTATCCCAGGTTCTCTTCTACGAGCAGTACTTC
>16|-|TRBJ1-5|-|TRBV27
CASSLWGLPSNQPQHF
TGTGCCAGCAGTTTATGGGGGCTCCCTAGCAATCAGCCCCAGCATTTT
>13|-|TRBJ1-2|-|TRBV9
CASSAGRVRGYTF
TGTGCCAGCAGCGCTGGCAGGGTTCGGGGCTACACCTTC
>16|-|TRBJ1-2|-|TRBV11-3
CASSLDLGGEGNGYTF
TGTGCCAGCAGCTTAGATCTCGGAGGGGAAGGGAATGGCTACACCTTC
>13|-|TRBJ1-3|-|TRBV2
CASRGFSGNTIYF
TGTGCCAGCAGGGGTTTCTCTGGAAACACCATATATTTT
>15|TRBD1|TRBJ2-7|-|TRBV4-3
CASSHADRGLNEQYF
TGCGCCAGCAGCCATGCGGACAGGGGGCTCAACGAGCAGTACTTC
>15|-|TRBJ1-1|-|TRBV19
CASSIGNYGHTEAFF
TGTGCCAGTAGTATAGGAAACTATGGGCACACTGAAGCTTTCTTT
>16|TRBD1|TRBJ2-2|-|TRBV5-4
CASSDPTGMNTGELFF
TGTGCCAGCAGCGATCCGACAGGGATGAACACCGGGGAGCTGTTTTTT
>13|-|TRBJ1-6|-|TRBV6-1
CASSQGTNSPLHF
TGTGCCAGCAGCCAGGGGACCAATTCACCCCTCCACTTT
>12|TRBD1|TRBJ1-2|few|TRBV29-1
CSGGQGPVGYTF
TGCAGCGGTGGACAGGGTCCAGTTGGCTACACCTTC
>14|-|TRBJ1-1|-|TRBV19
CASSRGSLNTEAFF
TGTGCCAGTAGTAGAGGTTCCTTGAACACTGAAGCTTTCTTT
>14|-|TRBJ1-6|-|TRBV5-4
CASSSETYNSPLHF
TGTGCCAGCAGCTCGGAAACCTATAATTCACCCCTCCACTTT
>11|-|TRBJ2-1|-|TRBV20-1
CSADGTSEQFF
TGCAGTGCTGACGGAACGAGCGAGCAGTTCTTC
>15|-|TRBJ1-2|-|TRBV15
CATSRGTALWGGYTF
TGTGCCACCAGCAGAGGGACAGCATTATGGGGAGGCTACACCTTC
>14|TRBD1|TRBJ1-1|-|TRBV5-1
CASSLAGGYSEAFF
TGCGCCAGCAGCTTAGCAGGGGGCTATTCTGAAGCTTTCTTT
>12|-|TRBJ1-4|once|TRBV10-3
CAISETNEKLFF
TGTGCCATCAGTGAGACTAATGAAAAACTGTTTTTT
>13|-|TRBJ1-1|-|TRBV19
CASSIGIYTEAFF
TGTGCCAGTAGTATCGGGATCTACACTGAAGCTTTCTTT